This T cell receptor beta chain comes out of a study of cytomegalovirus exposure and HLA in healthy donors. Study summary: Unique TCRs numbering around 85 million, obtained from HLA-typed donors, made up an early data release. The study, taken as a whole, reports: Information on immune exposure was restricted to one variable (CMV serostatus). The study found most TCR sequences rare, yet found some public TCRs in many donors.

Details on this clone: Antigen unknown.

The CDR3 loop spans 16 amino acids. Germline-derived CDR1 and CDR2 are ENHRY and SYGVKD. Deletions cut 1 base from V and 0 bases from J, with 12 bases between. In the PCR, 60 Vbeta and 13 Jbeta primers were used. In the study's own analysis: An analysis performed later counted about 80 million unique TCR beta chains (roughly 11 million of them shared). The data were produced by immunoSEQ multiplex PCR, yet TCRdb's version contains in-frame clones alone and is incomplete. V and J calls and clone size are as listed in that table; D and trimming were resolved from the DNA. The profile shows over 50,000 clones, roughly nine tenths of them singletons.

V gene TRBV10-3 combines with J gene TRBJ2-5, with no clear D. This receptor was obtained from a man in his thirties or forties in good health and CMV-seropositive. Sequencing was done on a sample of PBMCs. In DNA form, the CDR3 reads TGTGCCATCAGTGAGTATAACAGAGTGGACCAAGAGACCCAGTACTTC. Amino acids: CAISEYNRVDQETQYF.